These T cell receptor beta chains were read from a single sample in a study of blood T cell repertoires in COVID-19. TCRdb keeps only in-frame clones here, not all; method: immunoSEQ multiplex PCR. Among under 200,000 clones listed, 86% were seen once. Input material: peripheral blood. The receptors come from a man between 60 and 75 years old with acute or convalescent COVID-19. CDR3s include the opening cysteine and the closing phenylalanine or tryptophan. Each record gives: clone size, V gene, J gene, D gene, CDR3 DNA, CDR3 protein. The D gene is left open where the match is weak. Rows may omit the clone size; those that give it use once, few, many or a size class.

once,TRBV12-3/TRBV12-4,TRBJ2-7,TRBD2,TGTGCCACAGAGCGGGAGGAACTCTACGAGCAGTACTTC,CATEREELYEQYF
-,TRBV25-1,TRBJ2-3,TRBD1,TGTGCCAGCAGACAGACAGGGGGCGCCCCAGATACGCAGTATTTT,CASRQTGGAPDTQYF
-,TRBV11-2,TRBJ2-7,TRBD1,TGTGCCAGCAGCTTTGGGACAGGGATGTCCTACGAGCAGTACTTC,CASSFGTGMSYEQYF
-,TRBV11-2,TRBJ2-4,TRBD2,TGTGCCAGCAGCTTAGTCGGGTTGGGACTAGCGAGCTCCAAAAACATTCAGTACTTC,CASSLVGLGLASSKNIQYF
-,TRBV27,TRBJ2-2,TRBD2,TGTGCCAGCACCCCATTGATATTAGCGGGGCCCGACACCGGGGAGCTGTTTTTT,CASTPLILAGPDTGELFF
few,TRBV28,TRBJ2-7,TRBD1,TGTGCCAGCACCTTGGGACAGGGGGCTCGGGGCTCCTACGAGCAGTACTTC,CASTLGQGARGSYEQYF
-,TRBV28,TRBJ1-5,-,TGTGCCAGCAGTTCCAGGGCTAGCAATCAGCCCCAGCATTTT,CASSSRASNQPQHF
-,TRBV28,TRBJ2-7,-,TGTGCCAGCAGTGGGCCACAGACGCAGTACTTC,CASSGPQTQYF
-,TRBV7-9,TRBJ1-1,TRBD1,TGTGCCAGCAGCTGGGGACAGGGGCTGAACACTGAAGCTTTCTTT,CASSWGQGLNTEAFF
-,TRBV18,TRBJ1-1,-,TGTGCCAGCTCACCGGACACGGAAGCTTTCTTT,CASSPDTEAFF
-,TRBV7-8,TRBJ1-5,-,TGTGCCAGCAGCTTAGCCCCCGGGAGGGAACAGCCCCAGCATTTT,CASSLAPGREQPQHF
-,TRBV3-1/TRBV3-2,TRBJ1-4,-,TGTGCCAGCAGCCAAGATCCATCAGGTGAAAAACTGTTTTTT,CASSQDPSGEKLFF
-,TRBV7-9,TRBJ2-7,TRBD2,TGTGCCAGCAGGGGACTAGCGGGAAGGTACGAGCAGTACTTC,CASRGLAGRYEQYF
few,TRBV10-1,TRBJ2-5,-,TGCGCCAGCAGTCAAGGCCCCGACAGTCACCAAGAGACCCAGTACTTC,CASSQGPDSHQETQYF
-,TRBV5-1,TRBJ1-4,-,TGCGCCAGCAGCTTTACAGGGACAACTAATGAAAAACTGTTTTTT,CASSFTGTTNEKLFF
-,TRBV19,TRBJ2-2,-,TGTGCCAGAGCTGATGGGGGCCCGATTACCGGGGAGCTGTTTTTT,CARADGGPITGELFF
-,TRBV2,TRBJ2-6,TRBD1,TGTGCCAGCAGTGAGGGACAGGGGTTCACTGGGGCCAACGTCCTGACTTTC,CASSEGQGFTGANVLTF
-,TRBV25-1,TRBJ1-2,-,TGTGCCAGCAGTGAGCCACAGAGTTACTATGGCTACACCTTC,CASSEPQSYYGYTF
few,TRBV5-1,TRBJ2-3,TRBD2,TGCGCCAGCAGGTCTGCACTAGCGGGAATAGATACGCAGTATTTT,CASRSALAGIDTQYF
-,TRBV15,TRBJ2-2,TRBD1,TGTGCCACCAGCAGGAGGACAGGGGGTCACACCGGGGAGCTGTTTTTT,CATSRRTGGHTGELFF
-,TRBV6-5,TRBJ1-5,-,TGTGCCAGCAGCGCTGGAGGGCGCCAGCCCCAGCATTTT,CASSAGGRQPQHF
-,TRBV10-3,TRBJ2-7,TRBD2,TGTGCCATCAGTGGGACTAGTCCCTCCAGAGAGCAGTACTTC,CAISGTSPSREQYF
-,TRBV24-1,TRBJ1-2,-,TGTGCCACCAGTGGCCGGGGGGCAAACTATGGCTACACCTTC,CATSGRGANYGYTF
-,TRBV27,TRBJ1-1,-,TGTGCCAGCAGTCGCGCCGGTAGGAACACTGAAGCTTTCTTT,CASSRAGRNTEAFF
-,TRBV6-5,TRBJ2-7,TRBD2,TGTGCCAGCACCTACGGGGGGTCCGGCGAGCAGTACTTC,CASTYGGSGEQYF
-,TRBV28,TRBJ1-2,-,TGTGCCAGCGGTGAACAGGGTTATGGCTACACCTTC,CASGEQGYGYTF
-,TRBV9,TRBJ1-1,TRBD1,TGTGCCAGCAGCGTAGCTGGTCAGGGGGGCACTGAAGCTTTCTTT,CASSVAGQGGTEAFF
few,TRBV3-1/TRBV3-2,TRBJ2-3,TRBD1,TGTGCCAGCAGCCAAGAAAGGGTAGGAGTACAGGGGAATACGCAGTATTTT,CASSQERVGVQGNTQYF
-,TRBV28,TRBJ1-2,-,TGTGCCAGCAGTTTATTCGGGCAGGGTAAAAGCTACACCTTC,CASSLFGQGKSYTF
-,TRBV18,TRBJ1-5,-,TGTGCCAGCTCTAAGGAGGAGGATCAGCCCCAGCATTTT,CASSKEEDQPQHF
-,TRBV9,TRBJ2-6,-,TGTGCCAGCAGCGTAGGATCCGCGATCTCTGGGGCCAACGTCCTGACTTTC,CASSVGSAISGANVLTF
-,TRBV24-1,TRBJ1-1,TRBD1,TGTGCCACCAAAGGACAGGGGGCTACTGAAGCTTTCTTT,CATKGQGATEAFF
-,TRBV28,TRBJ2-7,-,TGTGCCAGCAGTTTTGGGTCGGCCATCGGGTACGAGCAGTACTTC,CASSFGSAIGYEQYF
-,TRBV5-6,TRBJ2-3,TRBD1,TGTGCCAGCAGCCGGGACAGGGAAGATACGCAGTATTTT,CASSRDREDTQYF
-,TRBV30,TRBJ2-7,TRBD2,TGTGCCTGGAGGATTAGCGGGAGGGCCGGCGAGCAGTACTTC,CAWRISGRAGEQYF
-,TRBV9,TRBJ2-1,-,TGTGCCAGCAGCGTAGATAGGAGGGGCGGCTGGAATGAGCAGTTCTTC,CASSVDRRGGWNEQFF
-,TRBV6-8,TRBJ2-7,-,TGTGCCAGCAGCCCTCCTCTAGCGTTCACCTACGAGCAGTACTTC,CASSPPLAFTYEQYF
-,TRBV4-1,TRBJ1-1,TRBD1,TGCGCCAGCAGCCTTCGACAGGGTCTTAGTGGGGCTTTCTTT,CASSLRQGLSGAFF
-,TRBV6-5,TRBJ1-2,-,TGTGCCAGCAGGGGCGACAGGCAAGGCTACACCTTC,CASRGDRQGYTF
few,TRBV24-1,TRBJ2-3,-,TGTGCCACCAGTGCTTCGGCGGTAGATACGCAGTATTTT,CATSASAVDTQYF
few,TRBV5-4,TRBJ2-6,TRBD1,TGTGCCAGCAGGAATTACAGGGGGCAAACTGGGGCCAACGTCCTGACTTTC,CASRNYRGQTGANVLTF
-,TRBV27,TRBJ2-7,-,TGTGCCAGCAGTCCGACCTGGGGGGAGACGGTCTACGAGCAGTACTTC,CASSPTWGETVYEQYF
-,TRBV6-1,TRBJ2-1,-,TGTGCCAGCAGTGAAGGCAGGAGGACTGGGAGGTACAATGAGCAGTTCTTC,CASSEGRRTGRYNEQFF